One sample yielded the 3 T cell receptor beta chains listed below, sequenced in a study of T cells in narcolepsy. Clones were sequenced by immunoSEQ multiplex PCR, and TCRdb holds only the in-frame ones, with some missing. The sample lists approximately 35,000 clones, approximately 86% occurring once. The sample consisted of CD45RA- memory CD4+ T cells from PBMCs. Receptor source: a human donor with narcolepsy.

This chain uses TRBV5-1 with TRBJ2-3; tentatively, D is TRBD2 (8 bases). CDR1 and CDR2 from the germline V gene are SGHRS and YFSETQ. The V gene lost 3 bases and the J gene lost 4 bases, with 18 bases spanning the gap. There are 16 residues in the CDR3. CDR3 residues: CASSSNRGLGSDTQYF. The CDR3, as DNA: TGCGCCAGCAGCTCTAACAGGGGACTAGGGTCAGATACGCAGTATTTT.

V and J are TRBV7-2 and TRBJ2-2; the D is unclear. This CDR3 has 15 residues. Germline values: CDR1 SGHTA, CDR2 FQGNSA. The V end lost 0 bases, the J end lost 4 bases, and 9 bases lay between the germline ends. CDR3: CASSLAAPSTGELFF. The CDR3 DNA follows: TGTGCCAGCAGCTTAGCTGCTCCCAGCACCGGGGAGCTGTTTTTT.

The chain carries TRBV5-5 and TRBJ1-1; D remains unclear. The CDR3 is 14 amino acids. Germline V CDR1 and CDR2: SGHKS, YYEKEE (reference sequence). V lost 2 bases to trimming and J lost 1 base, with 9 bases between them. The CDR3 nucleotides read TGTGCCAGCAGCTTTTACAGTGAGAACACTGAAGCTTTCTTT. Amino acid sequence: CASSFYSENTEAFF.